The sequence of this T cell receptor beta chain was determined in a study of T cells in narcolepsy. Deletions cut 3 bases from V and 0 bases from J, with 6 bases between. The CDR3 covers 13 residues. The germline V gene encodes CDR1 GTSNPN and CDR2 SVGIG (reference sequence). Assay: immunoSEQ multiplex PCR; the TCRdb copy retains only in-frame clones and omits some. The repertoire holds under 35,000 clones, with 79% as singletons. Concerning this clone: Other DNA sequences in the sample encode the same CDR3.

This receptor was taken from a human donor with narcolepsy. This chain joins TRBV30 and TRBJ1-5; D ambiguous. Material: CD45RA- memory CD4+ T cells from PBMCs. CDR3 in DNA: TGTGCCTGGAGGCGGGATAGCAATCAGCCCCAGCATTTT. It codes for CAWRRDSNQPQHF.